The 7 T cell receptor beta chains given below trace back to one sample, sequenced in a study of identical twins. TCRdb reprocessed the 5' RACE reads via MiXCR and lists one record per CDR3 protein. Here the sample spans approximately 1.8 million distinct CDR3 sequences, about 30% being singletons. The sequenced material came from cord blood. These receptors all come from a newborn girl in good health.

The genes are TRBV3-1 and TRBJ1-6; 8 nucleotides agree with TRBD1. This CDR3 contains 15 residues. After removal of 0 bases from V and 10 bases from J, the junction contained 5 bases not matched to a gene. The germline gives CDR1 LGHDT, CDR2 YNNKEL (reference sequence). The CDR3 is CASSQDGQGFSPLHF. The CDR3 region has the DNA TGTGCCAGCAGCCAAGATGGACAGGGTTTCTCACCCCTCCACTTT.

This clonotype has a handful of counts. The rearrangement joins TRBV20-1 to TRBJ2-5, with TRBD1 matching over 7 bases. V lost 6 bases, J lost 4 bases, and 14 bases stayed unmatched. Per germline, CDR1 DFQATT and CDR2 SNEGSKA (reference sequence). The length of the CDR3 is 15 residues. The CDR3 sequence: CSAHRPGQSLETQYF. CDR3 coding DNA: TGCAGTGCCCACCGGCCGGGACAGAGTTTAGAGACCCAGTACTTC.

In the case of this clonotype: A much larger clone lies a single base off, so this may be a read error. The rearrangement links TRBV6-5 to TRBJ2-1; 8 nucleotides agree with TRBD2. The CDR3 is made up of 15 amino acids. From germline, CDR1 is MNHEY and CDR2 SVGAGI. The CDR3 nucleotides read TGTGCCAGCAGTTACCTAGCGGGCTCCTACAATGAGCGGTTCTTC. This translates into CASSYLAGSYNERFF.

This clonotype occurred a few times. The chain has TRBV20-1 and TRBJ2-4; 8 nucleotides line up with TRBD2. V was pared by 5 bases and J by 0 bases, with 6 bases of the junction left unmatched. CDR3 size: 15 residues. Germline values: CDR1 DFQATT, CDR2 SNEGSKA (reference sequence). For the CDR3, the DNA is TGCAGTGCTCCCCGGGGGGGATCAGCCAAAAACATTCAGTACTTC. Amino acids: CSAPRGGSAKNIQYF.

This clonotype was seen only a few times. This rearrangement joins TRBV7-9 to TRBJ1-5; the D is unclear. The CDR3 runs 14 residues. The V and J ends lost 3 bases and 0 bases respectively, with 6 bases between them. Germline CDR1 reads SEHNR; CDR2 reads FQNEAQ (reference sequence). CDR3 nucleotides: TGTGCCAGCAGCTTCATGGATAGCAATCAGCCCCAGCATTTT. It codes for CASSFMDSNQPQHF.

J is TRBJ1-6 and V is TRBV14; D is unclear. Looked up from germline, CDR1 is SGHDN and CDR2 is FVKESK. The CDR3 spans 10 residues. Between the trimmed V and J ends, which lost 3 bases and 9 bases, there was a span of 0 bases. This chain's CDR3 is CASSHSPLHF. CDR3 nucleotide sequence: TGTGCCAGCAGCCATTCACCCCTCCACTTT.

In its sample, this clonotype was seen many times. J is TRBJ1-2 and V is TRBV5-1, with 7 positions matching TRBD1. V was clipped by 4 bases and J by 7 bases; unmatched bases: 7. CDR1 and CDR2 (germline): SGHRS, YFSETQ. CDR3 length: 13 residues. The CDR3 here is CASSAGTVGGYTF. CDR3 nucleotides: TGCGCCAGCAGCGCCGGGACAGTAGGTGGCTACACCTTC.